This T cell receptor (beta chain) was found in a study of blood T cell repertoires in COVID-19. The CDR3 spans 17 residues. CDR1 is LNHDA and CDR2 is SQIVND in the germline V gene (reference sequence). Germline trimming cut 4 bases from V and 6 bases from J; bases unmatched to any gene: 12. Sequencing used immunoSEQ multiplex PCR; TCRdb keeps in-frame clones, though not all of them. The table records tens of thousands of clones, approximately 88% of them present only once. Sequenced: peripheral blood. This receptor was taken from a woman over 75 with acute or convalescent COVID-19. This chain links TRBV19 with TRBJ2-1; 10 positions match TRBD2. This CDR3 is CASSTSGRRSELNEQFF. CDR3 nucleotides: TGTGCCAGTAGTACTAGCGGGAGACGTTCAGAACTCAATGAGCAGTTCTTC.